The 23 T cell receptor beta chains below were found in one sample sequenced in a study of blood T cell repertoires in COVID-19. Only in-frame clones appear in the TCRdb table, and some are missing; sequencing was by immunoSEQ multiplex PCR. This sample has about 220,000 clones, with more than 70% found just once. The sample comprised peripheral blood. Receptors originate from a human donor in a cohort sampled during active COVID-19.

This clone has more than one count but fewer than ten. This chain connects TRBV21-1 to TRBJ1-2; TRBD1 is the table's D call and was not checked against the DNA. TRBV21-1 is marked as a pseudogene. This CDR3 has 15 amino acids. The CDR3 reads CASSKAGRVDYGYTF. The DNA of the CDR3 is TGTGCCAGCAGCAAAGCCGGCAGGGTAGACTATGGCTACACCTTC.

The genes are TRBV11-2 and TRBJ2-2, with D uncertain. V was cut by 8 bases and J by 0 bases, with 13 bases left in between. CDR3 length equals 15 residues. The germline V gene has CDR1 SGHAT and CDR2 FQNNGV. CDR3 nucleotides: TGTGCCAGCTCTTTGACACCCGCGAACACCGGGGAGCTGTTTTTT. Residues: CASSLTPANTGELFF.

The rearrangement uses TRBV12-3 or TRBV12-4 and TRBJ2-7, with TRBD2 matching 7 bases. After removal of 6 bases from V and 4 bases from J, the junction contained 3 bases not matched to a gene. The CDR3 contains 12 residues. The CDR3 loop reads CASRRGSYEQYF. The CDR3 region has the DNA TGTGCCAGCAGGCGGGGGAGTTACGAGCAGTACTTC.

This rearrangement joins TRBV27 to TRBJ2-1; 7 bases are shared with TRBD1. V lost 5 bases, J lost 7 bases, and 14 bases stayed unmatched. The CDR3 extends over 16 amino acids. The germline V gene has CDR1 MNHEY and CDR2 SMNVEV (reference sequence). CDR3: CASSLIGQVSGNEQFF. The DNA of the CDR3 is TGTGCCAGCAGTCTAATCGGACAGGTCTCGGGGAATGAGCAGTTCTTC.

The J gene is TRBJ2-1, the V gene TRBV5-1, with 7 bases lining up with TRBD2. The CDR3 runs 15 residues. Unmatched junction bases numbered 13, after V lost 5 bases and J lost 8 bases. CDR1 and CDR2 (germline): SGHRS, YFSETQ. For the CDR3, the DNA is TGCGCCAGCAGGTTTCGGCGGGAGTACATCGATGAGCAGTTCTTC. It codes for CASRFRREYIDEQFF.

This clone was recorded only once. The chain is built from TRBV15 and TRBJ1-2; no firm D call. CDR1 and CDR2 (germline): LNHNV, YYDKDF (reference sequence). Trimming took off 3 bases at V and 11 bases at J, with 13 bases between the two ends. The CDR3 runs 12 residues. The CDR3 bases are TGTGCCACCAGCAGTACAGATTGGGTTTACACCTTC. Translated: CATSSTDWVYTF.

The chain combines TRBV3-1 (or the pseudogene TRBV3-2) with TRBJ2-1; TRBD1 might be the D (5 bases). CDR1 is LGHDT, CDR2 YNNKEL, per germline (reference sequence). Trimming pared 1 base from V and 7 bases from J, leaving 17 bases between. This CDR3 is built from 16 residues. This CDR3 reads CASSQVELSGKNEQFF. The DNA of the CDR3 is TGTGCCAGCAGCCAAGTGGAATTGTCAGGGAAGAATGAGCAGTTCTTC.

V is TRBV29-1 and J is TRBJ2-7; 11 nucleotides line up with TRBD1. Trimming at V came to 1 base and at J to 7 bases, leaving 9 bases not matched to a gene. CDR3 length equals 15 residues. CDR1 is SQVTM, CDR2 ANQGSEA, per germline. The CDR3 bases are TGCAGCGTTGAAGGTCGGGACAGGGGGGTAGGGGAGCAGTACTTC. Translation gives CSVEGRDRGVGEQYF.

The chain recombines TRBV19 with TRBJ1-5; D not certain. V lost 6 bases and J lost 0, with 9 bases in between. The CDR3 is 14 residues long. The germline V gene encodes CDR1 LNHDA and CDR2 SQIVND (reference sequence). This CDR3 reads CASRAEDSNQPQHF. The CDR3 DNA follows: TGTGCCAGTAGGGCGGAGGATAGCAATCAGCCCCAGCATTTT.

This chain connects TRBV29-1 to TRBJ2-1, with 7 positions matching TRBD2. The CDR3 consists of 13 residues. V was pared by 4 bases and J by 2 bases, with 2 bases of the junction left unmatched. The germline V gene has CDR1 SQVTM and CDR2 ANQGSEA. The CDR3 DNA sequence: TGCAGCGTTGTAGGGACTACCTACAATGAGCAGTTCTTC. Its translation: CSVVGTTYNEQFF.

With regard to this clone: A junction boundary mismatches the germline segment, possibly from a read error. The chain joins TRBV7-8 to TRBJ2-5; D possibly corresponds to TRBD1 (6 bases). Germline V gene sequence: CDR1 SGHVS, CDR2 FQNEAQ. This CDR3 has 14 amino acids. The DNA of the CDR3 is TGTGCCAGCAGCCTAGCCCTCCAGGGGGAGACCCAGTACTTC. This translates into CASSLALQGETQYF. Filled out from reference TRBV7-8 and TRBJ2-5, the complete variable domain reads GAGVSQSPRYKVAKRGQDVALRCDPISGHVSLFWYQQALGQGPEFLTYFQNEAQLDKSGLPSDRFFAERPEGSVSTLKIQRTQQEDSAVYLCASSLALQGETQYFGPGTRLLVL.

V usage is TRBV11-2 and J usage is TRBJ1-1, with a tentative D call TRBD1 (6 bases). Trimming removed 0 bases at V and 8 bases at J, with 16 bases between. The CDR3 is 15 residues long. Germline V CDR1 and CDR2: SGHAT, FQNNGV. This CDR3 is CASSLDPGGPTEAFF. The CDR3, as DNA: TGTGCCAGCAGCTTAGATCCTGGGGGCCCCACGGAAGCTTTCTTT.

This rearrangement joins TRBV19 to TRBJ2-2; 7 positions agree with TRBD1. The CDR3 has 12 residues. V shed 9 bases, J shed 6 bases, and the junction held 4 bases outside the gene matches. CDR1 is LNHDA, CDR2 SQIVND, per germline (reference sequence). In DNA form, the CDR3 reads TGTGCCAGCCTCACAGGGGCCGGGGAGCTGTTTTTT. It specifies CASLTGAGELFF.

This clone was counted between two and nine times. The V call is TRBV25-1, the J call TRBJ2-7; D may be TRBD1 (6 bases). The length of the CDR3 is 13 residues. V lost 7 bases, J lost 3 bases, and 13 bases lay in between. Per germline, CDR1 MGHDK and CDR2 SYGVNS. In nucleotides, the CDR3 is TGTGCCAGCAAGGGGACACCTTTCTACGAGCAGTACTTC. Translation: CASKGTPFYEQYF.

This clone was seen just once. The CDR3 coding sequence is TGTGCCAGTAGTATAGTTCGAGACCAAGAGACCCAGTACTTC. Protein sequence: CASSIVRDQETQYF. The chain links TRBV19 to TRBJ2-5; no reliable D call. The CDR3 consists of 14 residues. V dropped 1 base and J dropped 0 bases, with 6 bases sitting between them. Germline V gene sequence: CDR1 LNHDA, CDR2 SQIVND (reference sequence).

The CDR3 spells CASRSALGGNQETQYF. CDR3 DNA: TGTGCCAGTAGGTCAGCGTTGGGGGGAAACCAAGAGACCCAGTACTTC. The gene calls are TRBV19 and TRBJ2-5, with a weak D call TRBD2 (6 bases). In germline, CDR1 is LNHDA, CDR2 SQIVND (reference sequence). This CDR3 has 16 amino acids. V was trimmed by 6 bases and J by 0 bases, leaving 17 bases between them.

This clone was found once. The gene calls are TRBV7-8 and TRBJ2-2, with 8 bases that match TRBD1. V trimming: 2 bases; J trimming: 7 bases; junction bases outside the gene matches: 12. In germline, CDR1 is SGHVS, CDR2 FQNEAQ. The length of the CDR3 is 17 residues. Here the CDR3 reads CASSLIGTGLVFGELFF. DNA for the CDR3: TGTGCCAGCAGCTTAATCGGGACAGGACTTGTTTTCGGGGAGCTGTTTTTT.

This clone was recorded only once. The chain recombines TRBV27 with TRBJ2-2; D gene uncertain. The CDR3 spans 14 residues. Germline V gene lookup returns CDR1 MNHEY and CDR2 SMNVEV (reference sequence). Trimming removed 4 bases at V and 0 bases at J, with 6 bases between. CDR3 coding DNA: TGTGCCAGCAGTTCTTCCCCGAACACCGGGGAGCTGTTTTTT. Its protein product is CASSSSPNTGELFF.

The CDR3 DNA sequence: TGTGCCAGCAGCTTAACCCCAGGGGCCTCCGACTACAATGAGCAGTTCTTC. Translated, it gives CASSLTPGASDYNEQFF. The chain is built from TRBV11-3 and TRBJ2-1; D is possibly TRBD1 (6 bases). V lost 2 bases to trimming and J lost 3 bases, with 17 bases between them. Germline V gene data show CDR1 as SGHNT and CDR2 as YENEEA. The CDR3 is 17 residues long.

Notes on this clone: Given a much more abundant clone one base away, this may be a read error. V gene TRBV11-2 combines with J gene TRBJ1-2; TRBD1 aligns across 7 bases. Germline V CDR1 and CDR2: SGHAT, FQNNGV. The CDR3 sequence is 13 residues long. Trimming at V came to 5 bases and at J to 2 bases, leaving 2 bases not matched to a gene. This chain's CDR3 is CASSRDRNYGYTF. The CDR3 bases are TGTGCCAGCAGCCGGGACAGAAACTATGGCTACACCTTC.

The gene calls are TRBV4-1 and TRBJ2-3; D might be TRBD1 (6 bases). This CDR3 is built from 15 residues. Between the trimmed V and J ends, which lost 1 base and 3 bases, there was a span of 11 bases. Germline-derived CDR1 and CDR2 are MGHRA and YSYEKL. CDR3 sequence (DNA): TGCGCCAGCAGCCAAGTCAGGGGTTCGACAGATACGCAGTATTTT. It specifies CASSQVRGSTDTQYF.

This chain connects TRBV24-1 to TRBJ1-5, with 8 bases fitting TRBD1. The CDR3 has 15 amino acids. Germline CDR1 reads KGHDR; CDR2 reads SFDVKD. J lost 2 bases, V lost 3 bases, and 2 bases had no gene match. The CDR3 DNA sequence: TGTGCCACCAGTGATGGACAGGGTGGCAATCAGCCCCAGCATTTT. Translating gives CATSDGQGGNQPQHF.

This clone has only a few counts. The chain employs TRBV16 and TRBJ2-7; D is perhaps TRBD2 (6 bases). CDR3 size: 13 residues. Germline CDR1 reads KGHSY; CDR2 reads FQNENV. Between the trimmed V and J ends, which lost 4 bases and 3 bases, there was a span of 10 bases. The DNA for the CDR3 is TGTGCCAGCAGCCGCCACGGGAGCTACGAGCAGTACTTC. This codes for CASSRHGSYEQYF.